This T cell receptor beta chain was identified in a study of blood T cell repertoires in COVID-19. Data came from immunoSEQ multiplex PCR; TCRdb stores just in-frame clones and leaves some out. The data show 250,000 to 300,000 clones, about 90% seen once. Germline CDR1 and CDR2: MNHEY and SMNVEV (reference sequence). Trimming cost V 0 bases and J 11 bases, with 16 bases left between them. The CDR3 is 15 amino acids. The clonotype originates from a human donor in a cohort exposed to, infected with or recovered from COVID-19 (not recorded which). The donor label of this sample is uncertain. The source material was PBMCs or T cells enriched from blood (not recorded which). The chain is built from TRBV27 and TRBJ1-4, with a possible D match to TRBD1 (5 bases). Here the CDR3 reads CASSLSGRQGGKLFF. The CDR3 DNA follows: TGTGCCAGCAGTTTATCCGGCAGGCAGGGAGGGAAACTGTTTTTT.